The entry below describes one T cell receptor (beta chain). Its antigen is still unknown. Qualities for individual bases were not recorded, and no much larger clone is one base off. Other DNA sequences within the sample encode an identical CDR3. These data belong to a study of the immune and genomic landscape of osteosarcoma (dated by TCRdb to 2018 to 2020). Regarding the research as a whole: The overall cohort included about 51 pediatric and adult patients with high-grade osteosarcoma, and the median age at diagnosis was 27 years (range roughly 5-90). Patients in the overall cohort were around 60% male, and roughly 77% presented with localized disease at diagnosis. Three patients contributed a couple of samples from the same tumor site. TCR sequencing results were integrated with transcriptome, protein array and immunostaining data to characterize the osteosarcoma immunogenomic landscape. The goal of the study was to explain why immune checkpoint inhibitors show limited clinical activity in osteosarcoma. The cohort was enriched for poor-risk disease, with 73% to 80% showing unfavorable pathologic response to standard therapy and approximately 64% deceased. To define immunogenic potential, the study profiled osteosarcoma specimens using whole genome, RNA and T-cell receptor sequencing, along with immunohistochemistry and reverse phase protein arrays. What the research found in general, with its limitations: Although TCR productive clonality was higher in the immune-hot C3 cluster than in the cold C1 cluster, TCR productive clonality was still low overall. Overall, productive TCR clonality was low, with a mean of 0.09 and a maximum of 0.3, which suggests limited clonal expansion of T cells. No statistical method determined sample size because osteosarcoma is rare and all possible samples were collected. Clonality benchmarks came from external normal skin and healthy peripheral blood data rather than matched normal tissue. Alongside the frozen tumor specimens, matched blood was collected from only a couple of patients. Roughly 5 cases had a single hyperexpanded clone dominating the repertoire, and all had fewer than 100 T-cell clonotypes.

Post-treatment primary, local recurrence and metastasis tumors from poor-prognosis patients were used as specimens. At the junction V is shortened by 0 bases and J by 3 bases, with 9 bases in between. In the germline V gene, CDR1 corresponds to SGDLS and CDR2 to YYNGEE. Including the terminal cysteine and phenylalanine, the CDR3 comprises 14 residues. The only DNA kept is the CDR3, 42 bases in frame from the first base. TCR beta chain CDR3 regions were immunosequenced using the ImmunoSEQ Assay (Adaptive Biotechnologies). The original pipeline was this. The ImmunoSEQ Analyzer platform was used to export TCRB rearrangements, read counts, read proportions and gene usage. T-cell clonality was computed as 1 minus Pielou's evenness on productive rearrangements. In the clonal space homeostasis analysis, clonotypes were sorted into rare, small, medium, large or hyperexpanded (0.01 to 1 of the repertoire) bins. TCR productive clonality was compared across immune clusters C1, C2 and C3 using the Wilcoxon rank sum test. TCRdb provides this immuneACCESS table in a form limited to in-frame rearrangements. Some clones are lacking; in checked studies, under half of them reflect an unresolved V gene, and why the rest are absent is not known. V and J calls and clone size are given by that table; D and trimming were obtained from the DNA. A total of about 10,000 clones appear in this sample, over 55% of them only once. The top ten hold less than 20% of the sample.

The V and J segments used are TRBV9 and TRBJ2-5; the D gene remains uncertain. The clonotype originates from a human donor with osteosarcoma. Sequencing was done on a sample of osteosarcoma tumor tissue from the lung. The nucleotide sequence is given as TGTGCCAGCAGCGTAGATGGCCTGAAAGAGACCCAGTACTTC. Its amino acids are CASSVDGLKETQYF.